The following is a T cell receptor (beta chain) sequence with its context. This record comes from a study of blood T cell repertoires in COVID-19. V was shortened by 2 bases and J by 4 bases, with 14 bases between the two germline ends. The CDR3 loop spans 15 amino acids. Germline CDR1 and CDR2: MNHNY and SVGAGI (reference sequence). Assay used: immunoSEQ multiplex PCR; TCRdb lists only in-frame clones, some missing. The profile shows about 330,000 clones, over 80% of them singletons. The chain couples TRBV6-6 to TRBJ1-1; D unclear. The sequence was collected from a man aged 25 to 45 with COVID-19, enrolled during active disease. The sequenced material came from peripheral blood. The CDR3, as DNA: TGTGCCAGCAGTTACCCCCAGTCCCTGGCCACTGAAGCTTTCTTT. Protein product: CASSYPQSLATEAFF.